This TCR beta chain appears in the sequencing data of a study of blood T cell repertoires in COVID-19. Study overall: The origin of the acute and convalescent COVID-19 samples was the United States, Italy and Spain. Sources were T cells, B-cell-depleted T cells, or PBMCs; the material itself was cDNA or gDNA.

Clones were read by immunoSEQ multiplex PCR, and TCRdb kept only the in-frame ones, dropping some. The data show roughly 330,000 clones, 83% seen once. Losses at the gene ends were 4 bases for V and 6 bases for J; bases not matched to a gene: 2. The CDR3 loop spans 14 amino acids. Germline V gene sequence: CDR1 MGHRA, CDR2 YSYEKL. V is TRBV4-1 and J is TRBJ2-1; TRBD2 aligns across 11 bases. This TCR came from a woman aged 50 to 65 with acute or convalescent COVID-19. The sequenced material came from peripheral blood. The CDR3 is CASSLAGGGNEQFF. CDR3 DNA: TGCGCCAGCAGCCTAGCGGGAGGGGGCAATGAGCAGTTCTTC.